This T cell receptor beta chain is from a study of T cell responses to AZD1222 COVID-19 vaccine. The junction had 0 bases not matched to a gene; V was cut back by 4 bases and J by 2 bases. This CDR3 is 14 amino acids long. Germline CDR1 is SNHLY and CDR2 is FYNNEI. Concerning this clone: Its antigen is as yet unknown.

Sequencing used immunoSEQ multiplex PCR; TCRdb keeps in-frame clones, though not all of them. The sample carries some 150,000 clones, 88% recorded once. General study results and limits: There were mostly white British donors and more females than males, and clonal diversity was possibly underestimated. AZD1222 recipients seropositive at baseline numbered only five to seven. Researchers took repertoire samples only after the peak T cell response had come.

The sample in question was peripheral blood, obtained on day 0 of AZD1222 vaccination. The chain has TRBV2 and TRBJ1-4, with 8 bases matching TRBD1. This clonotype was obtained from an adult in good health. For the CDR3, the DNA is TGTGCCAGCAGTGGGACAGGGACTAATGAAAAACTGTTTTTT. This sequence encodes CASSGTGTNEKLFF.